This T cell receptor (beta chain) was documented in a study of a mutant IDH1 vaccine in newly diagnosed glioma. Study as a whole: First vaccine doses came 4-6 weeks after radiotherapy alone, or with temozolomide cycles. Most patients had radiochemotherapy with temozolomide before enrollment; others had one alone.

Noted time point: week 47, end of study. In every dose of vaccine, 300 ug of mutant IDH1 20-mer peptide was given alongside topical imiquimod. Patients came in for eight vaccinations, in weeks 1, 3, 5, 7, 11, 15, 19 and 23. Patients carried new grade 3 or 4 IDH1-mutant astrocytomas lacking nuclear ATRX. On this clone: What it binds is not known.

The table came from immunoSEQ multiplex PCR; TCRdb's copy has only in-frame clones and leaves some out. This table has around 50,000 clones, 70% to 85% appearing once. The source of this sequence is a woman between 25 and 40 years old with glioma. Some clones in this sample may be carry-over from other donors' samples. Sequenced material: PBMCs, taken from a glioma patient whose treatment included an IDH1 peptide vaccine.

The CDR3 region has the DNA TGTGCCAGCAGCTTAGTAGGGCTGCGCGGGCTTACCTACGAGCAGTACTTC. The encoded protein is CASSLVGLRGLTYEQYF. This chain uses TRBV11-2 with TRBJ2-7; tentatively, D is TRBD2 (5 bases). CDR3 length: 17 residues. The V and J ends lost 1 base and 2 bases respectively, with 18 bases between them. The germline CDR1 and CDR2 sequences are SGHAT and FQNNGV.